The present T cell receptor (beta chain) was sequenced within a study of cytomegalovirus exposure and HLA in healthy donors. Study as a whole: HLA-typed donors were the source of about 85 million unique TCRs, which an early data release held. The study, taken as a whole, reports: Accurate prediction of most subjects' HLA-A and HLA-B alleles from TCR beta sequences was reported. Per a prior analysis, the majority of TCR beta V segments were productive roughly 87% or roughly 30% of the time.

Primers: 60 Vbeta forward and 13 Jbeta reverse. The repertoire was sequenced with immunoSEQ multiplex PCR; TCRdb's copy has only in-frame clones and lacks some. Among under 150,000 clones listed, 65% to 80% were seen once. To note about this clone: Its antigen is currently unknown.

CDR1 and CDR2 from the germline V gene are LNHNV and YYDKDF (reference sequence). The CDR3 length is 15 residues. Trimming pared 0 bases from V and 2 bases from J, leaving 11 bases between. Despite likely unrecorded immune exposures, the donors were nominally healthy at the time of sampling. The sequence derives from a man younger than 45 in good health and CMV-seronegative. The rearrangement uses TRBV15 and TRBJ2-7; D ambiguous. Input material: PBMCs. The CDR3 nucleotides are TGTGCCACCAGCAGAGATTTCTCTCCGGCCTACGAGCAGTACTTC. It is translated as CATSRDFSPAYEQYF.